This T cell receptor beta chain was sequenced for a study of cytomegalovirus exposure and HLA in healthy donors. Study conclusions and caveats: In a later analysis, common viral pathogens appeared linked to several of the most significant clusters.

In the PCR, 60 Vbeta and 13 Jbeta primers were used. Sequencing was performed with immunoSEQ multiplex PCR; in TCRdb, only in-frame clones are kept and a portion is missing. The table has 90,000 to 110,000 clones, roughly 73% seen once. Comments on this clone: As yet, its antigen is unknown.

The donors were healthy bone marrow donors. The TCR sequence derives from a woman in her thirties or forties in good health and CMV-seropositive. The sequenced sample consisted of PBMCs.

The CDR3 sequence is CASSLDPGGPDEQYF. The CDR3 DNA reads TGTGCCAGCAGCTTGGATCCGGGAGGGCCTGACGAGCAGTACTTC. The rearrangement joins TRBV5-6 to TRBJ2-7, with 8 bases aligning to TRBD2. The junction had 7 bases not matched to a gene; V was cut back by 0 bases and J by 5 bases. This CDR3 spans 15 amino acids. Germline loops: CDR1 SGHDT, CDR2 YYEEEE.